One sample yielded the 10 T cell receptor beta chains listed below, sequenced in a study of cytomegalovirus exposure and HLA in healthy donors. Sequencing used immunoSEQ multiplex PCR; TCRdb keeps in-frame clones, though not all of them. The table includes around 400,000 clones, 86% detected once. Sequencing was performed on PBMCs. The receptors derive from a woman aged 18-29 years in good health and CMV-seronegative.

The chain uses TRBV13 and TRBJ1-2, with TRBD1 identical over 7 bases. The CDR3 is 13 residues long. The junction had 4 bases not matched to a gene; V was cut back by 5 bases and J by 4 bases. Germline V gene lookup returns CDR1 PRHDT and CDR2 FYEKMQ (reference sequence). The CDR3 coding sequence is TGTGCCAGCAGCGTTGGGACAGTCTATGGCTACACCTTC. It encodes CASSVGTVYGYTF.

This clone was seen only a few times. V usage is TRBV2 and J usage is TRBJ2-7, with no clear D. Deletions cut 1 base from V and 1 base from J, with 11 bases between. This CDR3 is 15 amino acids long. Germline V gene data show CDR1 as SNHLY and CDR2 as FYNNEI. The DNA for the CDR3 is TGTGCCAGCAGTGAAGGATCAGTCCCTTCCTACGAGCAGTACTTC. Protein sequence: CASSEGSVPSYEQYF.

The chain carries TRBV5-1 and TRBJ1-2, with D uncertain. The CDR3 covers 14 residues. Germline assignment: CDR1 SGHRS and CDR2 YFSETQ. Trimming stripped 6 bases from V and 0 bases from J, with 12 bases between. The CDR3 bases are TGCGCCAGCACTCTACCGGGTGCTAACTATGGCTACACCTTC. Translation gives CASTLPGANYGYTF.

The J gene is TRBJ1-1, the V gene TRBV27; D is perhaps TRBD1 (5 bases). CDR3 length: 16 residues. Germline-derived CDR1 and CDR2 are MNHEY and SMNVEV (reference sequence). V was clipped by 0 bases and J by 3 bases, with 14 bases between them. The CDR3, as DNA: TGTGCCAGCAGTTTATCGATTGGGGGGGTAGACACTGAAGCTTTCTTT. The encoded protein is CASSLSIGGVDTEAFF.

The chain joins TRBV10-3 to TRBJ2-7, with 16 bases matching TRBD2. The CDR3 totals 16 residues. From germline, CDR1 is ENHRY and CDR2 SYGVKD. The CDR3 region has the DNA TGTGCTTCCGGGGGACTAGCGGGAGGGATAGCCTACGAGCAGTACTTC. Its translation is CASGGLAGGIAYEQYF.

This clone appeared a single time. The chain links TRBV7-9 to TRBJ1-5; TRBD1 aligns across 12 bases. CDR3 length equals 18 residues. J gave up 1 base and V 5 bases, and 9 bases lay outside the gene matches. Germline lookup yields CDR1 SEHNR and CDR2 FQNEAQ (reference sequence). The CDR3 loop reads CASSRGTGGLRSNQPQHF. The CDR3 DNA sequence: TGTGCCAGCAGCAGAGGGACAGGGGGCTTAAGGAGCAATCAGCCCCAGCATTTT.

The rearrangement links TRBV5-6 to TRBJ2-1; 11 nucleotides align to TRBD2. This CDR3 region has 18 residues. V lost 0 bases and J lost 12; bases outside the gene matches: 17. The germline V gene has CDR1 SGHDT and CDR2 YYEEEE. CDR3: CASSLARTSGPRVVGQFF. DNA for the CDR3: TGTGCCAGCAGCTTGGCTAGGACTAGCGGGCCCAGGGTCGTCGGGCAGTTCTTC. Together with reference TRBV5-6 and TRBJ2-1, the CDR3 gives the full variable domain: DAGVTQSPTHLIKTRGQQVTLRCSPKSGHDTVSWYQQALGQGPQFIFQYYEEEERQRGNFPDRFSGHQFPNYSSELNVNALLLGDSALYLCASSLARTSGPRVVGQFFGPGTRLTVL.

The chain links TRBV30 to TRBJ1-3; no firm D call. Trimming pared 7 bases from V and 0 bases from J, leaving 7 bases between. CDR3 size: 12 residues. From germline, CDR1 is GTSNPN and CDR2 SVGIG (reference sequence). The CDR3 is CAFRSSGNTIYF. In DNA, the CDR3 is TGTGCCTTTCGGTCCTCTGGAAACACCATATATTTT.

This chain links TRBV7-9 with TRBJ2-7; TRBD1 matches at 9 bases. The CDR3 extends over 15 amino acids. Losses at the gene ends were 3 bases for V and 2 bases for J; bases not matched to a gene: 5. CDR1 and CDR2 from the germline V gene are SEHNR and FQNEAQ (reference sequence). The CDR3 is CASSFTGGAPYEQYF. CDR3 in DNA: TGTGCCAGCAGCTTTACAGGGGGCGCGCCCTACGAGCAGTACTTC.

V gene TRBV7-9 combines with J gene TRBJ2-3, with TRBD2 matching 9 bases. The CDR3 spans 15 residues. V lost 5 bases to trimming and J lost 2 bases; unmatched junction nucleotides: 5. Germline-derived CDR1 and CDR2 are SEHNR and FQNEAQ (reference sequence). CDR3 region: CASSPIAGATDTQYF. CDR3 coding DNA: TGTGCCAGCAGCCCAATAGCGGGGGCCACAGATACGCAGTATTTT.